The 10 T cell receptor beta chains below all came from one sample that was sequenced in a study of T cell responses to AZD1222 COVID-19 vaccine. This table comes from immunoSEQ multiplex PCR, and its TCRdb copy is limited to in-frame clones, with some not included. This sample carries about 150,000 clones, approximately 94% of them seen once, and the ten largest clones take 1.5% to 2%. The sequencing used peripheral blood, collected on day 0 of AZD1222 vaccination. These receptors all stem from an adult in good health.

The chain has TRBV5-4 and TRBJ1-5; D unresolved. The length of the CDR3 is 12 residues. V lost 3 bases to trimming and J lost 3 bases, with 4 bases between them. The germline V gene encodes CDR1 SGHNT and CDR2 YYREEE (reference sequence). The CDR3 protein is CASSYYNQPQHF. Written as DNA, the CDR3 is TGTGCCAGCAGCTATTACAATCAGCCCCAGCATTTT.

Here the CDR3 reads CASSPPKGSSTDTQYF. In nucleotides, the CDR3 is TGTGCCAGCTCACCACCAAAGGGTTCTAGCACAGATACGCAGTATTTT. V is TRBV18 and J is TRBJ2-3; D call uncertain. This CDR3 is built from 16 residues. V was shortened by 0 bases and J by 0 bases, with 10 bases between the two germline ends. Germline V gene lookup returns CDR1 KGHSH and CDR2 LQKENI.

In DNA, the CDR3 is TGTGCCAGCTCACCACCGGGGGCAGGAATAGGGGAGCAGTACTTC. Amino acids: CASSPPGAGIGEQYF. This rearrangement joins TRBV18 to TRBJ2-7; D possibly corresponds to TRBD1 (6 bases). The CDR3 contains 15 residues. Germline CDR1 reads KGHSH; CDR2 reads LQKENI. V was clipped by 0 bases and J by 7 bases, with 16 bases between them. Drawing the rest from reference TRBV18 and TRBJ2-7, the complete variable domain is NAGVMQNPRHLVRRRGQEARLRCSPMKGHSHVYWYRQLPEEGLKFMVYLQKENIIDESGMPKERFSAEFPKEGPSILRIQQVVRGDSAAYFCASSPPGAGIGEQYFGPGTRLTVT.

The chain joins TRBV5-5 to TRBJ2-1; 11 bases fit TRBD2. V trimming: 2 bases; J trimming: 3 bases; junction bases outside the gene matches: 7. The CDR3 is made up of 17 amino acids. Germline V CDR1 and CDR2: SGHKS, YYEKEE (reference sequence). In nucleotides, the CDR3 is TGTGCCAGCAGCTTACGATTGGGACTAGCGGACTACAATGAGCAGTTCTTC. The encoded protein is CASSLRLGLADYNEQFF.

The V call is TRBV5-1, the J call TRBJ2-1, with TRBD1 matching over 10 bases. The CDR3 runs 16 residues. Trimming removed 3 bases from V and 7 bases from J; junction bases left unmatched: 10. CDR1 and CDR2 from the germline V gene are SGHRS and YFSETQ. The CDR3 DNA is TGCGCCAGCAGCTCCGAAACCCGGGACAGGGGAAATGAGCAGTTCTTC. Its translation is CASSSETRDRGNEQFF.

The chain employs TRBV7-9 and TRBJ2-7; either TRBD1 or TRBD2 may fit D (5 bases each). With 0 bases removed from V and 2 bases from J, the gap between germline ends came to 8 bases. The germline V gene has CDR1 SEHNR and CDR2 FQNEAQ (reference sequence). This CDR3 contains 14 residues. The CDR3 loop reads CASSLAQGPYEQYF. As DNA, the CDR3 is TGTGCCAGCAGCTTAGCGCAGGGACCCTACGAGCAGTACTTC.

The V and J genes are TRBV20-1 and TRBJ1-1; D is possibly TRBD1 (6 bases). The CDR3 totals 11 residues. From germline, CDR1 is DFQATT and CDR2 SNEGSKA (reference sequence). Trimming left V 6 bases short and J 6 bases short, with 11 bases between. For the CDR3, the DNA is TGCAGTGCCCATGGACAGTCTGAAGCTTTCTTT. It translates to CSAHGQSEAFF.

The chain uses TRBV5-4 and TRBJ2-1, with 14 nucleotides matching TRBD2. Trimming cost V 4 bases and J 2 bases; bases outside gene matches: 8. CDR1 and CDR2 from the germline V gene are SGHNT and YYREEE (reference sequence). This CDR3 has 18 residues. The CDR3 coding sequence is TGTGCCAGCAGCCCTGGACTAGCGGGGGGCCGGCCCTACAATGAGCAGTTCTTC. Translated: CASSPGLAGGRPYNEQFF.

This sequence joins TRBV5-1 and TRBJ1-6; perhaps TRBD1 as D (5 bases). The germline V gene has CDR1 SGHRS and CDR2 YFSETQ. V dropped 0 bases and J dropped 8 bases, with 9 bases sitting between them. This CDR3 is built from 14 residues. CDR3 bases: TGCGCCAGCAGCTTGGAGGGGTTTCATTCACCCCTCCACTTT. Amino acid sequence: CASSLEGFHSPLHF.

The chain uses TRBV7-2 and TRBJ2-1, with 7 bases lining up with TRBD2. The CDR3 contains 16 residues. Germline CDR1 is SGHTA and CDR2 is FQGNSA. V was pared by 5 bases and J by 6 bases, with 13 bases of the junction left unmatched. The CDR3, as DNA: TGTGCCAGCAGCCTACGGGGCGGACTAGGCCCCAATGAGCAGTTCTTC. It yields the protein CASSLRGGLGPNEQFF.